The text below deals with one T cell receptor beta chain. Investigators reverse transcribed all isolated RNA, so they sequenced expressed TCRB transcripts. Some clones are missing from TCRdb's copy, which holds only in-frame ones; the method was immunoSEQ multiplex PCR. Of 130,000 to 150,000 clones detected, about 7% appear once; the ten largest clones hold 1.4%. The data derive from a study of beta chain features in type 1 diabetes. Source material: central memory CD4+ T cells from blood. The origin of this receptor is a woman in her 30s in good health.

The DNA of the CDR3 is TGTGCCAGCAGCTTGGCCGGCAGGCCGTACCAAGAGACCCAGTACTTC. This sequence encodes CASSLAGRPYQETQYF. This chain links TRBV5-4 with TRBJ2-5, with D unresolved. Germline V CDR1 and CDR2: SGHNT, YYREEE (reference sequence). V was clipped by 0 bases and J by 0 bases, with 12 bases between them. The CDR3 runs to 16 residues.